The clone carrying this TCR beta chain was detected once. The sample belongs to a study of technical replicates of blood from a few donors. In germline, CDR1 is MRHNA, CDR2 SNTAGT. This CDR3 contains 13 residues. V lost 6 bases and J lost 7; bases outside the gene matches: 3. The table came from immunoSEQ multiplex PCR; TCRdb's copy has only in-frame clones and leaves some out. The data show under 65,000 clones, roughly nine tenths seen once. This clonotype originated in a human donor in good health. Some clones in this sample may be carry-over from other donors' samples. The chain combines TRBV6-4 with TRBJ1-5, with 10 positions matching TRBD1. The sequencing sample was made of PBMCs. The CDR3 DNA is TGTGCCAGCAGGGGACAGGGGCGGCAGCCCCAGCATTTT. Translating it yields CASRGQGRQPQHF.